These 17 T cell receptor beta chains originate from one sample sequenced in a study of shared clonotypes between healthy human individuals. Only in-frame clones appear in the TCRdb table, and some are missing; sequencing was by immunoSEQ multiplex PCR. The sample includes around 1.1 million clones, approximately 80% of them seen just once. Material: memory CD4+ T cells from PBMCs. Sample subset: CD45RA-negative fraction. The receptors come from a man between 18 and 35 years old in good health. Some clones in this sample may be carry-over from other donors' samples.

This chain links TRBV6-1 with TRBJ2-5; D gene ambiguous. V was pared by 6 bases and J by 3 bases, with 11 bases between. This CDR3 has 13 residues. Looked up from germline, CDR1 is MNHNS and CDR2 is SASEGT. CDR3 in amino acids: CASSQGKKETQYF. Written as DNA, the CDR3 is TGTGCCAGCAGCCAAGGGAAGAAAGAGACCCAGTACTTC.

V and J are TRBV4-1 and TRBJ2-7; 7 positions match TRBD2. Germline CDR1 and CDR2: MGHRA and YSYEKL. After removal of 1 base from V and 4 bases from J, the junction contained 4 bases not matched to a gene. The CDR3 covers 14 residues. This chain's CDR3 is CASSQGPGGYEQYF. The CDR3 region has the DNA TGCGCCAGCAGCCAAGGGCCCGGGGGGTACGAGCAGTACTTC.

This chain uses TRBV28 with TRBJ1-1; tentative D call: TRBD1 (5 bases). Germline V gene lookup returns CDR1 MDHEN and CDR2 SYDVKM. The CDR3 is made up of 14 amino acids. The V end was cut by 3 bases, the J end by 4 bases, with 12 bases between. The DNA of the CDR3 is TGTGCCAGCAGTTTTTGGGGGGGTGGCACTGAAGCTTTCTTT. This translates into CASSFWGGGTEAFF.

V and J are TRBV7-3 and TRBJ2-2; 8 nucleotides agree with TRBD1. V gave up 5 bases and J gave up 0 bases; unmatched junction bases: 5. The CDR3 covers 16 residues. CDR1 and CDR2 (germline): SGHTA, FQGTGA. The CDR3 bases are TGTGCCAGCAGCCAAGACAGGGGAGCGAACACCGGGGAGCTGTTTTTT. Translating it yields CASSQDRGANTGELFF.

The CDR3 sequence is CATSTWGVRYEQYF. DNA of the CDR3: TGTGCCACCAGCACCTGGGGGGTTCGGTACGAGCAGTACTTC. The J gene is TRBJ2-7, the V gene TRBV15; a possible D gene is TRBD2 (6 bases). The germline V and J ends were trimmed by 4 bases and 4 bases, with 14 bases remaining between them. Per germline, CDR1 LNHNV and CDR2 YYDKDF (reference sequence). The CDR3 is 14 amino acids.

The chain employs TRBV29-1 and TRBJ1-1; tentatively, D is TRBD1 (6 bases). The CDR3 loop spans 13 amino acids. In germline, CDR1 is SQVTM, CDR2 ANQGSEA. The CDR3 here is CSIRGAGDTEAFF. The CDR3, as DNA: TGCAGTATTCGGGGTGCAGGGGACACTGAAGCTTTCTTT.

V usage is TRBV5-1 and J usage is TRBJ2-1; D might be TRBD1 (5 bases). Trimming removed 7 bases at V and 6 bases at J, with 17 bases between. The CDR3 has 14 amino acids. From germline, CDR1 is SGHRS and CDR2 YFSETQ. This chain's CDR3 is CASAVRVGINEQFF. CDR3 DNA sequence: TGCGCCAGCGCTGTCAGGGTAGGCATCAATGAGCAGTTCTTC.

The genes are TRBV7-9 and TRBJ1-1, with D possibly being TRBD1 (6 bases). The CDR3 consists of 14 residues. Germline V gives CDR1 SEHNR, CDR2 FQNEAQ (reference sequence). Trimming shortened V by 4 bases and J by 9 bases, and 18 bases separated the two germline ends. DNA of the CDR3: TGTGCCAGCAGCTCCCCCCCGGGGGGGCGCCAAGCTTTCTTT. Translated, it gives CASSSPPGGRQAFF.

This clone was seen only a few times. The CDR3 region has the DNA TGTGCCAGCAGCCCAATAGGAGCTTTTGAAGCTTTCTTT. Protein product: CASSPIGAFEAFF. The chain employs TRBV13 and TRBJ1-1; D not certain. Trimming removed 5 bases at V and 7 bases at J, with 14 bases between. The CDR3 is 13 residues long. Germline assignment: CDR1 PRHDT and CDR2 FYEKMQ (reference sequence). The full variable domain, completed using reference TRBV13 and TRBJ1-1, is AAGVIQSPRHLIKEKRETATLKCYPIPRHDTVYWYQQGPGQDPQFLISFYEKMQSDKGSIPDRFSAQQFSDYHSELNMSSLELGDSALYFCASSPIGAFEAFFGQGTRLTVV.

The chain carries TRBV27 and TRBJ2-2; perhaps TRBD2 as D (5 bases). Deletions cut 6 bases from V and 5 bases from J, with 16 bases between. This CDR3 has 15 residues. The germline V gene encodes CDR1 MNHEY and CDR2 SMNVEV (reference sequence). CDR3 loop: CASSRTGVGTGELFF. As DNA, the CDR3 is TGTGCCAGCAGCCGGACCGGGGTTGGTACCGGGGAGCTGTTTTTT.

The rearrangement uses TRBV28 and TRBJ1-4; TRBD1 agrees at 12 bases. The V gene's germline CDR1 is MDHEN and CDR2 SYDVKM. This CDR3 spans 13 amino acids. V gave up 7 bases and J gave up 12 bases; unmatched junction bases: 6. The CDR3 region is CASITGTGGELFF. CDR3 bases: TGTGCCAGCATCACAGGGACAGGGGGCGAACTGTTTTTT.

The CDR3 coding sequence is TGCAGCGTTGCTGTTATGTTGGGCGAGCAGTACTTC. Translation gives CSVAVMLGEQYF. V is TRBV29-1 and J is TRBJ2-7; no firm D call. Germline CDR1 SQVTM, CDR2 ANQGSEA. V lost 4 bases to trimming and J lost 6 bases, with 13 bases between them. This CDR3 has 12 amino acids.

The chain links TRBV6-5 to TRBJ1-3, with D unclear. The CDR3 has 14 amino acids. Germline V CDR1 and CDR2: MNHEY, SVGAGI. V lost 2 bases and J lost 3, with 8 bases in between. This chain's CDR3 is CASSYGGIGNTIYF. In DNA form, the CDR3 reads TGTGCCAGCAGTTACGGCGGGATTGGAAACACCATATATTTT.

V usage is TRBV28 and J usage is TRBJ1-5, with a possible D match to TRBD1 (5 bases). Germline CDR1 reads MDHEN; CDR2 reads SYDVKM. The CDR3 totals 17 residues. The V end was cut by 6 bases, the J end by 1 base, with 19 bases between. DNA of the CDR3: TGTGCCAGCAGGGGCAGGGTAACTGGAAAGAGCAATCAGCCCCAGCATTTT. Protein product: CASRGRVTGKSNQPQHF.

A remark on this clone: A much larger clone differs from this one at a single base, so this may be a read error. The rearrangement uses TRBV28 and TRBJ1-5; D call uncertain. The germline V gene has CDR1 MDHEN and CDR2 SYDVKM. The CDR3 runs to 13 residues. V was clipped by 6 bases and J by 8 bases, with 14 bases between them. This CDR3 is CASRRTGSEPQHF. The CDR3 DNA sequence: TGTGCCAGCAGAAGGACGGGCAGTGAGCCCCAGCATTTT.

The gene calls are TRBV4-1 and TRBJ1-4, with 8 bases fitting TRBD1. The CDR3 extends over 18 amino acids. V trimming: 2 bases; J trimming: 5 bases; junction bases outside the gene matches: 13. Germline values: CDR1 MGHRA, CDR2 YSYEKL. CDR3 coding DNA: TGCGCCAGCAGCCAACACACCCTAGGACAGGGCGGAAATGAAAAACTGTTTTTT. Translating gives CASSQHTLGQGGNEKLFF.

The V and J genes are TRBV5-1 and TRBJ1-1; D remains ambiguous. From germline, CDR1 is SGHRS and CDR2 YFSETQ. V was pared by 4 bases and J by 10 bases, with 20 bases between. This CDR3 region has 14 residues. Here the CDR3 reads CASSPGDRPGLAFF. Here the CDR3 DNA reads TGCGCCAGCAGCCCTGGAGACCGCCCTGGGCTAGCTTTCTTT.